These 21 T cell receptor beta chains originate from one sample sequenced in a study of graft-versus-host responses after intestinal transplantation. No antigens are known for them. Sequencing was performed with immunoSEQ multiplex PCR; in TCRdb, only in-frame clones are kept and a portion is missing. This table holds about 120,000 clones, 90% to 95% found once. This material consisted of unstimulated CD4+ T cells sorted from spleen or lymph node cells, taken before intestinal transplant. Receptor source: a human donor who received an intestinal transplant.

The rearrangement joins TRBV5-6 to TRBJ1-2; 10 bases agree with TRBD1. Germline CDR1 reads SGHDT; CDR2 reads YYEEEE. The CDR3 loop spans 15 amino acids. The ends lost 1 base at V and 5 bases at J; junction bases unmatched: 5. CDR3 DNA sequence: TGTGCCAGCAGCTTGCTAGACAGGGGGCCTTATGGCTACACCTTC. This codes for CASSLLDRGPYGYTF.

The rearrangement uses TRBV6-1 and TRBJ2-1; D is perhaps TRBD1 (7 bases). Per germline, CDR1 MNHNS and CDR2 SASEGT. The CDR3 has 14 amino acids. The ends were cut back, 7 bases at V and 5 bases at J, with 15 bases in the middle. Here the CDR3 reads CASIRGENNNEQFF. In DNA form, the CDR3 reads TGTGCCAGCATCAGGGGGGAAAATAACAATGAGCAGTTCTTC.

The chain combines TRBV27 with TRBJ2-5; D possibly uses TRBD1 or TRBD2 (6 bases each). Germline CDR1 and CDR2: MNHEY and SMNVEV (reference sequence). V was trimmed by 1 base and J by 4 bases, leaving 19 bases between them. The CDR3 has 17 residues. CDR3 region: CASSLYRDPRGRETQYF. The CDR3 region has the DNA TGTGCCAGCAGTTTATACAGGGACCCACGGGGGAGAGAGACCCAGTACTTC.

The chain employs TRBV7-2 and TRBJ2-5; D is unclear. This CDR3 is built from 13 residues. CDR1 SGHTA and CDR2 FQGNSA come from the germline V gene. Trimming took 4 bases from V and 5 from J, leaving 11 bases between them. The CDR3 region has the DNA TGTGCCAGCAGCTCTCTCATGGAGGAGACCCAGTACTTC. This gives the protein CASSSLMEETQYF.

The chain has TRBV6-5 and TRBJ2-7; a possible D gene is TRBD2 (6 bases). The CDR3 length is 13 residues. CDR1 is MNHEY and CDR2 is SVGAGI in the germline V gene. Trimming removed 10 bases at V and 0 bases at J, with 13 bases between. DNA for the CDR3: TGTGCCACCAGGACGGGACTCTCCTACGAGCAGTACTTC. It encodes CATRTGLSYEQYF.

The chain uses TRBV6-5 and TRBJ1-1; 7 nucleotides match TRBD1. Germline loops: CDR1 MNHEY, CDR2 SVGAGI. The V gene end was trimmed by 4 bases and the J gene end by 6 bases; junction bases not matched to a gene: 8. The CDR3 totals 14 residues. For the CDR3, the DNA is TGTGCCAGCAGTTCTCAGGGGGTGGCTTCTGAAGCTTTCTTT. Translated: CASSSQGVASEAFF.

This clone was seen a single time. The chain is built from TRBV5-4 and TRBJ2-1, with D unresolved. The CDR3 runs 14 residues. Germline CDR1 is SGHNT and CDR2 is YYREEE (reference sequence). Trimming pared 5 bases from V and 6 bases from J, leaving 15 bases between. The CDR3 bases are TGTGCCAGCAGTGCGGCAACAGACCCCAATGAGCAGTTCTTC. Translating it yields CASSAATDPNEQFF.

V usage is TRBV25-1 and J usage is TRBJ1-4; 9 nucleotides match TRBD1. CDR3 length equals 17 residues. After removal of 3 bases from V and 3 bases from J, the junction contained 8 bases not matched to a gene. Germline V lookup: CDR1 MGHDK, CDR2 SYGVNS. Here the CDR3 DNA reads TGTGCCAGCAGTGAGGATGGGTGGACAGGGGCTAATGAAAAACTGTTTTTT. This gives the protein CASSEDGWTGANEKLFF.

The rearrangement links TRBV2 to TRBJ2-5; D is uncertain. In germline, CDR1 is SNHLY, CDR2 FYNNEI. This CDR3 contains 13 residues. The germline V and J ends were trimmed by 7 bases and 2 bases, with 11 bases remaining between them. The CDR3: CASKMGRQETQYF. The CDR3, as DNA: TGTGCCAGCAAAATGGGCAGGCAAGAGACCCAGTACTTC.

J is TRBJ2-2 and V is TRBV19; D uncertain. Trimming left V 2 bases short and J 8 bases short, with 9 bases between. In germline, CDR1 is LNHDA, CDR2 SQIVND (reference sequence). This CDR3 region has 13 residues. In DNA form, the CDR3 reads TGTGCCAGTAGTATAATGTTACCTGGGGAGCTGTTTTTT. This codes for CASSIMLPGELFF.

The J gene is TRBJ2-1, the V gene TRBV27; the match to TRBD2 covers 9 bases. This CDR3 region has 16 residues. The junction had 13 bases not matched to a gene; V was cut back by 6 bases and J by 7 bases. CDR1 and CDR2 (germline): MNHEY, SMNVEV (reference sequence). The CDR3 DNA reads TGTGCCAGCAGCACTTATCCCGGACTAGCGTCAAATGAGCAGTTCTTC. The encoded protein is CASSTYPGLASNEQFF.

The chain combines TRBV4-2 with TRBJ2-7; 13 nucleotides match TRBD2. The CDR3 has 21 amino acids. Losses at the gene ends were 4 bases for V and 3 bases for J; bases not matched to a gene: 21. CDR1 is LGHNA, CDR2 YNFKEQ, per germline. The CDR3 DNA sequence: TGTGCCAGCAGCCTTGGGGTATTCGAGAGGGAACTAGCGGGAGGGCTCTACGAGCAGTACTTC. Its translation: CASSLGVFERELAGGLYEQYF.

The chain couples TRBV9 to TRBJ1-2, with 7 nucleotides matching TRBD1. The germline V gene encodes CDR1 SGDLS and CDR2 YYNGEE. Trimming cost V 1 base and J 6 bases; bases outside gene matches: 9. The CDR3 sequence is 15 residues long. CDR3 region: CASSVQLTGQDGYTF. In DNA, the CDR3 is TGTGCCAGCAGCGTACAACTGACAGGGCAGGATGGCTACACCTTC.

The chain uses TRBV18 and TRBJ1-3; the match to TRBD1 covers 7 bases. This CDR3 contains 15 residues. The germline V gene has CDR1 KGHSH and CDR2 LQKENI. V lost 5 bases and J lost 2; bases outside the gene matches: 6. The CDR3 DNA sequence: TGTGCCAGCTCATCCGGGACAGCTACTGGAAACACCATATATTTT. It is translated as CASSSGTATGNTIYF.

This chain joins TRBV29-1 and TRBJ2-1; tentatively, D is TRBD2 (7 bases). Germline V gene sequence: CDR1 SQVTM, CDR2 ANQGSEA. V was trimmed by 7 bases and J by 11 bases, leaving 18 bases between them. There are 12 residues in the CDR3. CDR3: CSAPRGGGKQFF. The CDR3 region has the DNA TGCAGCGCACCAAGAGGGGGGGGAAAGCAGTTCTTC.

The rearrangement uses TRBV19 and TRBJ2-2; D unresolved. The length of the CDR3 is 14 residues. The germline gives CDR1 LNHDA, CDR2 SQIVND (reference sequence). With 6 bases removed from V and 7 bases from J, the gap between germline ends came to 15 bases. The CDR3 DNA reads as TGTGCCAGTAGGTCAGGCCCGGAAGGCGGGGAGCTGTTTTTT. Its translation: CASRSGPEGGELFF. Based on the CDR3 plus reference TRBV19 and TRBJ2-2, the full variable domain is DGGITQSPKYLFRKEGQNVTLSCEQNLNHDAMYWYRQDPGQGLRLIYYSQIVNDFQKGDIAEGYSVSREKKESFPLTVTSAQKNPTAFYLCASRSGPEGGELFFGEGSRLTVL.

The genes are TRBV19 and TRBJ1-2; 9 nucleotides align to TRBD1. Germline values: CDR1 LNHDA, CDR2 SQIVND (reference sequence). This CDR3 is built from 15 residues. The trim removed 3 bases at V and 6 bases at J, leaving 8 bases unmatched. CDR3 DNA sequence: TGTGCCAGTAGTATCACCGCCGGGACAGGGAATGGCTACACCTTC. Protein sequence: CASSITAGTGNGYTF.

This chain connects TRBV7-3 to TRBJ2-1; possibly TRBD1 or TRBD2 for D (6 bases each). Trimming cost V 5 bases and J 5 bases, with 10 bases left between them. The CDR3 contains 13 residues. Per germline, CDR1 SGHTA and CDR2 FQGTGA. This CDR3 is CASSIRGDNEQFF. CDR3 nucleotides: TGTGCCAGCAGCATAAGGGGGGACAATGAGCAGTTCTTC.

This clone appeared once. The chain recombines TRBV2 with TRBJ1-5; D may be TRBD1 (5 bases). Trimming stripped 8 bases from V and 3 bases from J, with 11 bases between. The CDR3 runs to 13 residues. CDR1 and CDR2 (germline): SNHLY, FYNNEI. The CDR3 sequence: CASSRQYNQPQHF. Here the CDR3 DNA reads TGTGCCAGCTCGCGACAGTACAATCAGCCCCAGCATTTT.

CDR3 bases: TGTGCCAGCAGCCCGGACAGGGCTGGCTACACCTTC. It encodes CASSPDRAGYTF. This chain joins TRBV5-6 and TRBJ1-2; 8 bases line up with TRBD1. CDR3 length: 12 amino acids. Trimming cost V 4 bases and J 7 bases; bases outside gene matches: 3. Germline CDR1 reads SGHDT; CDR2 reads YYEEEE. Together with reference TRBV5-6 and TRBJ1-2, the CDR3 gives the full variable domain: DAGVTQSPTHLIKTRGQQVTLRCSPKSGHDTVSWYQQALGQGPQFIFQYYEEEERQRGNFPDRFSGHQFPNYSSELNVNALLLGDSALYLCASSPDRAGYTFGSGTRLTVV.

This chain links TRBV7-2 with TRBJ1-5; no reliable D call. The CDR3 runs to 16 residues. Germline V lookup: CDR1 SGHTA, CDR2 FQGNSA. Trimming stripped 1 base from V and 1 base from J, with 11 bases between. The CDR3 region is CASSLGVVWSNQPQHF. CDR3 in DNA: TGTGCCAGCAGCTTAGGGGTGGTTTGGAGCAATCAGCCCCAGCATTTT. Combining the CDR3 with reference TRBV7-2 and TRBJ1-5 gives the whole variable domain GAGVSQSPSNKVTEKGKDVELRCDPISGHTALYWYRQSLGQGLEFLIYFQGNSAPDKSGLPSDRFSAERTGGSVSTLTIQRTQQEDSAVYLCASSLGVVWSNQPQHFGDGTRLSIL.